A single TCR beta chain is shown here with its context. This sample stems from a study of shared clonotypes between healthy human individuals. In replicate PCRs of sorted subsets, around 0.2 ug DNA, approximately 32,000 T cell genomes, was used. Sequencing used immunoSEQ multiplex PCR; TCRdb keeps in-frame clones, though not all of them. The data show under 2,500,000 clones, around 95% seen once. Trimming cost V 0 bases and J 6 bases, with 11 bases left between them. The germline gives CDR1 SQVTM, CDR2 ANQGSEA. The CDR3 is 13 residues long. The clonotype comes from a man between 18 and 35 years old in good health. J is TRBJ1-2 and V is TRBV29-1; tentatively, D is TRBD1 (5 bases). Sequenced sample: naive CD4+ T cells sorted from blood. This sample's subset: CD45RA+ positively selected. CDR3 amino acids: CSVEDQTADGYTF. The CDR3 nucleotides are TGCAGCGTTGAAGACCAGACAGCGGATGGCTACACCTTC.